One sample yielded the 8 T cell receptor beta chains listed below, sequenced in a study of cytomegalovirus exposure and HLA in healthy donors. The PCR employed 60 Vbeta primers together with 13 Jbeta primers. Assay used: immunoSEQ multiplex PCR; TCRdb lists only in-frame clones, some missing. The data contain approximately 89,000 clones, about 80% of them singletons. Sequences were obtained from PBMCs. All receptors come from a man aged 30 to 39 in good health and CMV-seropositive.

CDR3 DNA: TGTGCCAGCAGCTTACGGGTCTCTGGAAACACCATATATTTT. Amino acids: CASSLRVSGNTIYF. J is TRBJ1-3 and V is TRBV11-2; D gene unclear. The CDR3 is 14 amino acids. Germline values: CDR1 SGHAT, CDR2 FQNNGV. V was pared by 2 bases and J by 0 bases, with 5 bases between.

There are a few counts of this clone. This chain uses TRBV7-9 with TRBJ2-7, with D tentatively TRBD1 (6 bases). V lost 5 bases and J lost 2, with 10 bases in between. Germline assignment: CDR1 SEHNR and CDR2 FQNEAQ (reference sequence). The CDR3 has 13 amino acids. The CDR3 DNA reads as TGTGCCAGCAGCCGGACAGAGACCTACGAGCAGTACTTC. It encodes CASSRTETYEQYF.

The V and J genes are TRBV6-5 and TRBJ1-5; possibly TRBD1 for D (5 bases). V was cut by 5 bases and J by 0 bases, with 11 bases left in between. The germline V gene encodes CDR1 MNHEY and CDR2 SVGAGI. The CDR3 consists of 15 residues. DNA of the CDR3: TGTGCCAGCAGTCGGGGCGGGGATAGCAATCAGCCCCAGCATTTT. This sequence encodes CASSRGGDSNQPQHF.

The rearrangement links TRBV7-2 to TRBJ2-7; D unresolved. CDR1 is SGHTA, CDR2 FQGNSA, per germline. V was shortened by 1 base and J by 6 bases, with 7 bases between the two germline ends. CDR3 length: 12 amino acids. CDR3 DNA: TGTGCCAGCAGCTTAGGAGGTTCCGAGCAGTACTTC. Translation gives CASSLGGSEQYF.

In this sample, this clone turned up once. This chain uses TRBV6-4 with TRBJ2-5, with TRBD1 matching 7 bases. Losses at the gene ends were 5 bases for V and 7 bases for J; bases not matched to a gene: 13. CDR1 is MRHNA and CDR2 is SNTAGT in the germline V gene. This CDR3 contains 15 residues. CDR3 nucleotide sequence: TGTGCCAGCAGTCCCGGGACAGATAGTGTCGGGACCCAGTACTTC. It specifies CASSPGTDSVGTQYF.

The V call is TRBV28, the J call TRBJ2-5, with a weak D call TRBD1 (5 bases). Trimming left V 10 bases short and J 2 bases short, with 14 bases between. Germline V lookup: CDR1 MDHEN, CDR2 SYDVKM. The CDR3 length is 13 residues. CDR3 residues: CATYKTVQETQYF. In DNA, the CDR3 is TGTGCCACTTATAAGACAGTACAAGAGACCCAGTACTTC. The variable domain in full, with the rest retrieved from reference TRBV28 and TRBJ2-5, is DVKVTQSSRYLVKRTGEKVFLECVQDMDHENMFWYRQDPGLGLRLIYFSYDVKMKEKGDIPEGYSVSREKKERFSLILESASTNQTSMYLCATYKTVQETQYFGPGTRLLVL.

V is TRBV5-1 and J is TRBJ2-7; 9 bases map to TRBD2. The CDR3 has 20 residues. V shed 0 bases and J 1 base; nucleotides not matched to a gene: 17. Germline V gene data show CDR1 as SGHRS and CDR2 as YFSETQ. Written as DNA, the CDR3 is TGCGCCAGCAGCTTGGAGTTGTTCGGATCGGGGCGGGGGGGTTCCTACGAGCAGTACTTC. It codes for CASSLELFGSGRGGSYEQYF.

The genes are TRBV28 and TRBJ1-5, with TRBD1 matching 7 bases. The CDR3 consists of 13 residues. After removal of 6 bases from V and 7 bases from J, the junction contained 6 bases not matched to a gene. Germline V gene sequence: CDR1 MDHEN, CDR2 SYDVKM. The CDR3 loop is CASSPQTGQPQHF. The CDR3 DNA reads as TGTGCCAGCAGCCCACAGACAGGGCAGCCCCAGCATTTT.